Listed below are T cell receptor beta chains from one sample, sequenced in a study of blood T cell repertoires in COVID-19. Only in-frame clones appear in the TCRdb table, and some are missing; sequencing was by immunoSEQ multiplex PCR. This repertoire shows a few hundred thousand clones, about 85% found once; its top ten account for about 3.5%. Source material: peripheral blood. The receptors here all came from a man aged 18 to 29 with active or convalescent COVID-19. The CDR3 runs from the conserved cysteine through the conserved F or W. D genes are given only for firm matches. A row's size may be missing; if present it is once, few, many or a size class.

TRBD1	TRBV28	.	TRBJ1-5	CASSAGTGNQPQHF	TGTGCCAGCAGTGCCGGGACAGGCAATCAGCCCCAGCATTTT
.	TRBV25-1	.	TRBJ2-2	CASSEGFGGSGELFF	TGTGCCAGCAGTGAAGGGTTCGGGGGTTCCGGGGAGCTGTTTTTT
.	TRBV5-4	.	TRBJ2-3	CASSQSTDTQYF	TGTGCCAGCAGCCAGAGCACAGATACGCAGTATTTT
.	TRBV4-1	few	TRBJ1-6	CASSNSSYNSPLHF	TGCGCCAGCAGCAACAGCTCCTATAATTCACCCCTCCACTTT
.	TRBV14	.	TRBJ2-1	CASSPPPMTGDYNEQFF	TGTGCCAGCAGCCCCCCTCCTATGACGGGAGACTACAATGAGCAGTTCTTC
.	TRBV7-8	.	TRBJ2-7	CASSSWQGLVNEQYF	TGTGCCAGCAGCTCCTGGCAGGGCTTGGTAAACGAGCAGTACTTC
.	TRBV2	.	TRBJ1-1	CASSENGGWNTEAFF	TGTGCCAGCAGTGAGAACGGAGGGTGGAACACTGAAGCTTTCTTT
.	TRBV6-2/TRBV6-3	.	TRBJ2-3	CASSLTSDTQYF	TGTGCCAGCAGTCTAACTTCAGATACGCAGTATTTT
.	TRBV2	.	TRBJ1-6	CASSFRGNSPLHF	TGTGCCAGCAGTTTCAGGGGTAATTCACCCCTCCACTTT
TRBD2	TRBV27	once	TRBJ2-1	CASSLAGGSPVEQFF	TGTGCCAGCAGTTTAGCGGGAGGTTCTCCGGTTGAGCAGTTCTTC
TRBD2	TRBV6-1	.	TRBJ2-1	CASSEGWRGGEQFF	TGTGCCAGCAGTGAAGGGTGGCGGGGGGGGGAGCAGTTCTTC
.	TRBV15	.	TRBJ1-4	CATSRDLTATNEKLFF	TGTGCCACCAGCAGAGATTTAACGGCAACTAATGAAAAACTGTTTTTT
TRBD2	TRBV11-2	once	TRBJ2-7	CASSLERGGSYEQYF	TGTGCCAGCAGCTTAGAGCGGGGGGGATCTTACGAGCAGTACTTC
TRBD2	TRBV9	once	TRBJ2-3	CASSPEGLAGVATDTQYF	TGTGCCAGCAGCCCAGAGGGGCTAGCGGGAGTGGCGACGGATACGCAGTATTTT
.	TRBV5-4	.	TRBJ2-7	CASSSGPAQEYEQYF	TGTGCCAGCAGCTCCGGGCCAGCACAGGAATACGAGCAGTACTTC
.	TRBV2	.	TRBJ2-3	CASSEGRPRGTDTQYF	TGTGCCAGCAGTGAGGGCCGGCCCAGGGGCACAGATACGCAGTATTTT
TRBD1	TRBV14	.	TRBJ1-2	CASSQVYGTGNSYTF	TGTGCCAGCAGCCAAGTGTACGGGACAGGGAATAGCTACACCTTC
.	TRBV5-1	once	TRBJ1-1	CASSLDWETEAFF	TGCGCCAGCAGCTTGGATTGGGAGACTGAAGCTTTCTTT
.	TRBV28	.	TRBJ2-7	CASHRGGPSYEQYF	TGTGCCAGCCACAGGGGGGGCCCCTCCTACGAGCAGTACTTC
.	TRBV11-2	.	TRBJ2-7	CASSPSYEQYF	TGTGCCAGCAGCCCCAGCTACGAGCAGTACTTC
.	TRBV9	.	TRBJ2-2	CASSSRTHPTGELFF	TGTGCCAGCAGTAGCCGGACTCACCCCACCGGGGAGCTGTTTTTT
TRBD1	TRBV12-3/TRBV12-4	.	TRBJ2-7	CASSRQGHEQYF	TGTGCCAGCAGCCGACAGGGACACGAGCAGTACTTC
TRBD1	TRBV19	.	TRBJ1-2	CASRRLQGPNYGYTF	TGTGCCAGTAGAAGACTACAGGGGCCGAACTATGGCTACACCTTC
.	TRBV5-4	.	TRBJ2-3	CASPGPTRDTQYF	TGTGCCAGTCCGGGTCCTACCCGAGATACGCAGTATTTT
.	TRBV27	.	TRBJ1-2	CASSLNQGMGIGGYTF	TGTGCCAGCAGTTTGAATCAGGGCATGGGGATCGGTGGCTACACCTTC
TRBD1	TRBV19	.	TRBJ1-3	CASENRGVSGNTIYF	TGTGCCAGTGAGAACAGGGGAGTGAGTGGAAACACCATATATTTT